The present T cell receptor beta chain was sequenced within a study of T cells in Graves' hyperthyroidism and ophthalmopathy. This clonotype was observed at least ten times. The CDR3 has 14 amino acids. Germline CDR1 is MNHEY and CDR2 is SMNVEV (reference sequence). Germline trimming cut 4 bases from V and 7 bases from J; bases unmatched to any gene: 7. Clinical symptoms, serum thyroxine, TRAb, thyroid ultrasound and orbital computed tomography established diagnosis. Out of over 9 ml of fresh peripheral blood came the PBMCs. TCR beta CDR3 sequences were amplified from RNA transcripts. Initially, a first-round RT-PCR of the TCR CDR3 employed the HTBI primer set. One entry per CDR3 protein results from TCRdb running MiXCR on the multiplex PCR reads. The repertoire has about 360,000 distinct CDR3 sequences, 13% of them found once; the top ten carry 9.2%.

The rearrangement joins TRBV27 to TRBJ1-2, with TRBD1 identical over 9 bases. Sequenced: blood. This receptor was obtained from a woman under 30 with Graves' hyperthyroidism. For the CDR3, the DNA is TGTGCCAGCAGTTACGGGGGACAGGGAACTGGCTACACCTTC. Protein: CASSYGGQGTGYTF.